These T cell receptor beta chains were read from a single sample in a study of control samples from healthy donors and cancer patients. TCRdb keeps only in-frame clones here, not all; method: immunoSEQ multiplex PCR. The sample lists 95,000 to 150,000 clones, over 75% occurring once. The sequenced material came from blood. Receptor source: a man aged 55-75 years in good health. The CDR3 runs from the conserved cysteine through the conserved F or W. Fields, in order: D gene, clone size, V gene, J gene, CDR3 protein, CDR3 DNA. The D gene is left open where the match is weak. The listing skips clone size in some rows; elsewhere it reads once, few, many or a size class.

D: TRBD1; size: -; V: TRBV27; J: TRBJ2-3; CDR3: CASSPHLPQGSRTDTQYF; DNA: TGTGCCAGCAGTCCACACCTCCCACAGGGGAGTAGGACAGATACGCAGTATTTT
D: TRBD2; size: -; V: TRBV19; J: TRBJ2-7; CDR3: CASSPDWGRGFKSYEQYF; DNA: TGTGCCAGTAGTCCGGATTGGGGGAGGGGCTTTAAGTCCTACGAGCAGTACTTC
D: TRBD2; size: -; V: TRBV5-1; J: TRBJ2-7; CDR3: CASSLSTGLAGGYEQYF; DNA: TGCGCCAGCAGCCTTTCTACCGGACTAGCGGGGGGGTACGAGCAGTACTTC
D: -; size: -; V: TRBV28; J: TRBJ1-3; CDR3: CASTGPQKSSGNTIYF; DNA: TGTGCCAGCACGGGGCCCCAGAAGAGCTCTGGAAACACCATATATTTT
D: TRBD2; size: -; V: TRBV19; J: TRBJ2-7; CDR3: CASSMTSGGPLHGEQYF; DNA: TGTGCCAGTAGTATGACTAGCGGGGGGCCTCTGCACGGCGAGCAGTACTTC
D: -; size: -; V: TRBV28; J: TRBJ1-1; CDR3: CASTLWGRRTEAFF; DNA: TGTGCCAGCACCTTGTGGGGCCGAAGGACTGAAGCTTTCTTT
D: TRBD1; size: -; V: TRBV6-5; J: TRBJ2-7; CDR3: CASGQGSSYEQYF; DNA: TGTGCCAGTGGACAGGGGAGCTCCTACGAGCAGTACTTC
D: -; size: -; V: TRBV19; J: TRBJ1-4; CDR3: CASSGTIESEKLFF; DNA: TGTGCCAGTAGTGGGACGATTGAGAGTGAAAAACTGTTTTTT
D: TRBD1; size: -; V: TRBV24-1; J: TRBJ2-5; CDR3: CATSDSGTGGAETQYF; DNA: TGTGCCACCAGTGATTCCGGGACAGGGGGCGCGGAGACCCAGTACTTC
D: TRBD2; size: -; V: TRBV28; J: TRBJ2-5; CDR3: CASSITSGGGQETQYF; DNA: TGTGCCAGCAGTATCACTAGCGGGGGGGGCCAAGAGACCCAGTACTTC
D: TRBD2; size: -; V: TRBV29-1; J: TRBJ2-3; CDR3: CSVEDLRLAGSGLFTDTQYF; DNA: TGCAGCGTTGAAGATCTTCGACTAGCGGGGTCTGGGCTTTTCACAGATACGCAGTATTTT
D: -; size: -; V: TRBV11-2; J: TRBJ1-2; CDR3: CASSVQGSGYTF; DNA: TGTGCCAGCAGCGTACAGGGTAGTGGCTACACCTTC
D: -; size: -; V: TRBV19; J: TRBJ1-2; CDR3: CASSIDFAQVNYGYTF; DNA: TGTGCCAGTAGTATAGATTTCGCACAGGTGAACTATGGCTACACCTTC
D: -; size: -; V: TRBV6-5; J: TRBJ2-5; CDR3: CASSRNEETQYF; DNA: TGTGCCAGCAGTCGGAACGAAGAGACCCAGTACTTC
D: TRBD2; size: -; V: TRBV6-6; J: TRBJ2-2; CDR3: CASSRTSGGINTGELFF; DNA: TGTGCCAGCAGTCGGACTAGCGGGGGGATAAACACCGGGGAGCTGTTTTTT
D: TRBD2; size: -; V: TRBV3-1/TRBV3-2; J: TRBJ2-3; CDR3: CASSLAGGYTDTQYF; DNA: TGTGCCAGCAGCCTCGCGGGGGGATACACAGATACGCAGTATTTT
D: -; size: -; V: TRBV10-3; J: TRBJ1-5; CDR3: CAISAPGGTYAGNQPQHF; DNA: TGTGCCATCAGTGCTCCGGGAGGGACCTACGCGGGCAATCAGCCCCAGCATTTT
D: -; size: once; V: TRBV23-1; J: TRBJ1-1; CDR3: CASSHPGRNTEAFF; DNA: TGCGCCAGCAGTCACCCTGGACGGAACACTGAAGCTTTCTTT
D: -; size: -; V: TRBV6-5; J: TRBJ1-2; CDR3: CASRYTLQDSYGYTF; DNA: TGTGCCAGCAGATATACCCTTCAGGACAGCTATGGCTACACCTTC
D: -; size: -; V: TRBV11-1; J: TRBJ2-7; CDR3: CASSVPPRVWEQYF; DNA: TGTGCCAGCAGCGTCCCTCCCAGGGTGTGGGAGCAGTACTTC
D: TRBD1; size: -; V: TRBV28; J: TRBJ1-2; CDR3: CASSETGANYGYTF; DNA: TGTGCCAGCAGTGAGACAGGGGCTAACTATGGCTACACCTTC
D: TRBD1; size: -; V: TRBV15; J: TRBJ1-4; CDR3: CATAGQGGNEKLFF; DNA: TGTGCCACCGCGGGACAGGGAGGTAATGAAAAACTGTTTTTT
D: -; size: -; V: TRBV3-1/TRBV3-2; J: TRBJ1-2; CDR3: CASSQSDTQNGYTF; DNA: TGTGCCAGCAGCCAATCGGACACTCAAAATGGCTACACCTTC
D: TRBD1; size: once; V: TRBV7-2; J: TRBJ1-1; CDR3: CASSPPQGTANTEAFF; DNA: TGTGCCAGCAGCCCCCCCCAAGGGACAGCGAACACTGAAGCTTTCTTT
D: -; size: -; V: TRBV4-3; J: TRBJ1-2; CDR3: CASSQDNWAGVHGYTF; DNA: TGCGCCAGCAGCCAAGATAACTGGGCAGGGGTGCATGGCTACACCTTC
D: -; size: once; V: TRBV28; J: TRBJ1-5; CDR3: CASKETNQPQHF; DNA: TGTGCCAGCAAGGAAACCAATCAGCCCCAGCATTTT
D: -; size: -; V: TRBV28; J: TRBJ1-4; CDR3: CASSLNIGKLFF; DNA: TGTGCCAGCAGTTTAAATATTGGAAAACTGTTTTTT
D: TRBD1; size: -; V: TRBV7-3; J: TRBJ1-3; CDR3: CASSLDRGAGNTIYF; DNA: TGTGCCAGCAGCTTGGACAGGGGAGCTGGAAACACCATATATTTT
D: -; size: -; V: TRBV2; J: TRBJ1-4; CDR3: CASRIRDPNEKLFF; DNA: TGTGCCAGCAGGATCCGAGACCCTAATGAAAAACTGTTTTTT
D: TRBD1; size: -; V: TRBV5-1; J: TRBJ2-7; CDR3: CASSPSGQGVYEQYF; DNA: TGCGCCAGCAGCCCCTCAGGACAGGGGGTCTACGAGCAGTACTTC
D: TRBD2; size: -; V: TRBV5-4; J: TRBJ2-7; CDR3: CASSGLAGGAYEQYF; DNA: TGTGCCAGCAGCGGACTAGCGGGGGGGGCCTACGAGCAGTACTTC
D: -; size: -; V: TRBV19; J: TRBJ2-2; CDR3: CASSPTVIGTGELFF; DNA: TGTGCCAGTAGCCCGACAGTAATCGGCACCGGGGAGCTGTTTTTT
D: TRBD1; size: few; V: TRBV7-2; J: TRBJ1-2; CDR3: CASSSQGAVGYGYTF; DNA: TGTGCCAGCAGCTCACAGGGGGCGGTAGGGTATGGCTACACCTTC
D: -; size: -; V: TRBV30; J: TRBJ2-4; CDR3: CAWSQTTVAKNIQYF; DNA: TGTGCCTGGAGTCAAACGACAGTAGCCAAAAACATTCAGTACTTC
D: TRBD1; size: -; V: TRBV30; J: TRBJ1-6; CDR3: CAWRTGGLDNSPLHF; DNA: TGTGCCTGGAGGACAGGGGGGCTCGATAATTCACCCCTCCACTTT
D: -; size: -; V: TRBV5-4; J: TRBJ1-1; CDR3: CASSPGGNTEAFF; DNA: TGTGCCAGCAGCCCGGGGGGGAACACTGAAGCTTTCTTT
D: -; size: -; V: TRBV6-5; J: TRBJ1-6; CDR3: CASSYTGGGGSPLHF; DNA: TGTGCCAGCAGTTACACGGGGGGAGGTGGTTCACCCCTCCACTTT
D: -; size: -; V: TRBV14; J: TRBJ2-5; CDR3: CASSQDFGPQMETQYF; DNA: TGTGCCAGCAGCCAAGATTTCGGGCCACAGATGGAGACCCAGTACTTC
D: -; size: -; V: TRBV19; J: TRBJ1-5; CDR3: CASSVQVNQPQHF; DNA: TGTGCCAGTAGTGTCCAGGTCAATCAGCCCCAGCATTTT
D: -; size: -; V: TRBV10-3; J: TRBJ1-2; CDR3: CAISEGTGLDGYTF; DNA: TGTGCCATCAGTGAAGGCACAGGGTTGGATGGCTACACCTTC
D: -; size: -; V: TRBV28; J: TRBJ1-1; CDR3: CASSKTWNTEAFF; DNA: TGTGCCAGCAGCAAGACCTGGAACACTGAAGCTTTCTTT
D: TRBD1; size: -; V: TRBV30; J: TRBJ1-2; CDR3: CAWSVQGQGYGYTF; DNA: TGTGCCTGGAGTGTACAGGGACAGGGGTATGGCTACACCTTC
D: -; size: -; V: TRBV19; J: TRBJ2-2; CDR3: CASTTGPGELFF; DNA: TGTGCCAGTACCACGGGTCCCGGGGAGCTGTTTTTT
D: TRBD1; size: -; V: TRBV5-6; J: TRBJ2-7; CDR3: CASSFRRTGGEQYF; DNA: TGTGCCAGCAGCTTCCGTCGCACAGGGGGCGAGCAGTACTTC
D: -; size: once; V: TRBV6-5; J: TRBJ2-7; CDR3: CASRNILIGVQEYF; DNA: TGTGCCAGCAGAAACATCCTCATAGGGGTCCAGGAGTACTTC
D: -; size: -; V: TRBV29-1; J: TRBJ1-1; CDR3: CSVNILGGNTEAFF; DNA: TGCAGCGTTAACATCTTGGGAGGGAACACTGAAGCTTTCTTT
D: -; size: -; V: TRBV12-3/TRBV12-4; J: TRBJ1-2; CDR3: CASSSTGLIGYTF; DNA: TGTGCCAGCAGCTCAACCGGCTTGATTGGCTACACCTTC
D: TRBD2; size: -; V: TRBV24-1; J: TRBJ2-5; CDR3: CATSDLHRTSVETQYF; DNA: TGTGCCACCAGTGATTTGCACCGGACTAGCGTTGAGACCCAGTACTTC
D: TRBD1; size: -; V: TRBV7-8; J: TRBJ1-2; CDR3: CASTPQGNNYGYTF; DNA: TGTGCCAGCACCCCACAGGGGAATAACTATGGCTACACCTTC
D: -; size: -; V: TRBV3-1/TRBV3-2; J: TRBJ1-6; CDR3: CASSQGSYNSPLHF; DNA: TGTGCCAGCAGCCAGGGCTCCTATAATTCACCCCTCCACTTT
D: TRBD1; size: -; V: TRBV3-1/TRBV3-2; J: TRBJ1-2; CDR3: CASSPSPGQVVGYTF; DNA: TGTGCCAGCAGCCCCTCGCCGGGACAGGTAGTTGGCTACACCTTC
D: TRBD2; size: once; V: TRBV28; J: TRBJ2-7; CDR3: CASTPSGATYKSSYEQYF; DNA: TGTGCCAGCACCCCTAGCGGGGCTACCTACAAAAGCTCCTACGAGCAGTACTTC
D: -; size: -; V: TRBV6-5; J: TRBJ2-2; CDR3: CASRHNTGELFF; DNA: TGTGCCAGCAGACACAACACCGGGGAGCTGTTTTTT
D: -; size: -; V: TRBV18; J: TRBJ1-1; CDR3: CASSPNGNTEAFF; DNA: TGTGCCAGCTCACCTAACGGGAACACTGAAGCTTTCTTT
D: -; size: -; V: TRBV7-9; J: TRBJ1-1; CDR3: CASSLGGGSEAFF; DNA: TGTGCCAGCAGCTTAGGTGGGGGGTCTGAAGCTTTCTTT